Listed below are T cell receptor beta chains from one sample, sequenced in a study of blood T cell repertoires in COVID-19. Generated by immunoSEQ multiplex PCR, the TCRdb table keeps only in-frame clones and is missing some. The sample has 300,000 to 350,000 clones; 75% to 90% are singletons. Sequencing was performed on peripheral blood. Receptors originate from a man between 18 and 35 years old with active or convalescent COVID-19. The CDR3 runs from the conserved cysteine through the conserved F or W. D genes are given only for firm matches. For some rows the clone size is stated as once, few or many, or as a class when expanded; others skip it.

abundance	j_gene	d_gene	v_gene	CDR3nt	CDR3aa
NA	TRBJ1-4	NA	TRBV11-2	TGTGCCAGCAGCTACCGGGGGGCTAATGAAAAACTGTTTTTT	CASSYRGANEKLFF
NA	TRBJ2-7	TRBD2	TRBV5-5	TGTGCCAGCAGCTTGGATCTAGCGGGGGGGCGGGAGCAGTACTTC	CASSLDLAGGREQYF
NA	TRBJ2-1	NA	TRBV6-6	TGTGCCAGCAGTTACCCCGGACAGGGAGGGGATGAGCAGTTCTTC	CASSYPGQGGDEQFF
NA	TRBJ1-6	NA	TRBV28	TGTGCCAGCAGTTTATCCACAGTCTACTCCTATAATTCACCCCTCCACTTT	CASSLSTVYSYNSPLHF
NA	TRBJ2-1	TRBD1	TRBV9	TGTGCCAGCAGCCCCTGGGACAGTAACAATGAGCAGTTCTTC	CASSPWDSNNEQFF
NA	TRBJ2-7	TRBD1	TRBV11-2	TGTGCCAGCACACAAAACAGGGGGCGCATGGACGAGCAGTACTTC	CASTQNRGRMDEQYF
NA	TRBJ2-5	TRBD2	TRBV19	TGTGCCAGTAAGGCTAGCGGGGTAAAAGAGACCCAGTACTTC	CASKASGVKETQYF
NA	TRBJ1-4	NA	TRBV19	TGTGCCAGTAGTAATTGGGGGCGTGAAAAACTGTTTTTT	CASSNWGREKLFF
NA	TRBJ2-3	TRBD2	TRBV15	TGTGCCACCAGCTCCCCTGAGGGACTAGCGGGACGCACAGATACGCAGTATTTT	CATSSPEGLAGRTDTQYF
NA	TRBJ1-1	NA	TRBV27	TGTGCCAGCAGTTCCCACAGGGTAGAGAGCACTGAAGCTTTCTTT	CASSSHRVESTEAFF
NA	TRBJ2-2	TRBD1	TRBV10-2	TGCGCCAGCGACAGGGGTGACGGGGAGCTGTTTTTT	CASDRGDGELFF
NA	TRBJ2-7	TRBD2	TRBV3-1/TRBV3-2	TGTGCCAGCAGCCCACAAGACTTTGGGGGGGACGAGCAGTACTTC	CASSPQDFGGDEQYF
NA	TRBJ2-6	TRBD1	TRBV24-1	TGTGCCACCAGTGACCCCTATGAGACAGGGGGCGCTGGGGCCAACGTCCTGACTTTC	CATSDPYETGGAGANVLTF
NA	TRBJ2-7	NA	TRBV6-5	TGTGCCAGCAGCGCACGGGGTTCCTACGAGCAGTACTTC	CASSARGSYEQYF
NA	TRBJ2-5	NA	TRBV5-1	TGCGCCAGCAGCTTGGGGACAGCCCAAGAGACCCAGTACTTC	CASSLGTAQETQYF
NA	TRBJ2-1	TRBD2	TRBV11-1	TGTGCCAGCAGCCCCGGACTAGCGGGTTTCGAGCAGTTCTTC	CASSPGLAGFEQFF
once	TRBJ2-3	TRBD2	TRBV18	TGTGCCAGCTCCCTAACTAGCGGGAGGGCCTTTGGAGATACGCAGTATTTT	CASSLTSGRAFGDTQYF
NA	TRBJ2-1	NA	TRBV7-3	TGTGCCAGCAGCTTAACGGGACTCTACAATGAGCAGTTCTTC	CASSLTGLYNEQFF
NA	TRBJ1-6	TRBD1	TRBV27	TGTGCCAGCAGTGTAAACAGGGGACGCGAACCCCTCCACTTT	CASSVNRGREPLHF
NA	TRBJ2-5	TRBD2	TRBV5-4	TGTGCCAGCAGCTTGTTGGGGGGGGTTCAAGAGACCCAGTACTTC	CASSLLGGVQETQYF
once	TRBJ2-5	NA	TRBV5-1	TGCGCCAGCAGCTTAATGGCAGGCGAGACCCAGTACTTC	CASSLMAGETQYF
NA	TRBJ1-3	NA	TRBV5-1	TGCGCCAGCAGCTTGGCCGGGGATGGAAACACCATATATTTT	CASSLAGDGNTIYF
NA	TRBJ2-3	NA	TRBV5-6	TGTGCCAGCAGCTTCTCAATATGGGCCACAGATACGCAGTATTTT	CASSFSIWATDTQYF
NA	TRBJ1-6	NA	TRBV15	TGTGCCACCAGCAGAGACCAGGATAATTCACCCCTCCACTTT	CATSRDQDNSPLHF
NA	TRBJ1-2	TRBD1	TRBV7-9	TGTGCCAGCAGCTTGCAACAGGGGGACTTCTATGGCTACACCTTC	CASSLQQGDFYGYTF
NA	TRBJ2-1	NA	TRBV10-3	TGTGCCATCAGTGATGGGGCTACAGAGCAGTTCTTC	CAISDGATEQFF
NA	TRBJ2-1	NA	TRBV7-8	TGTGCCAGCAGCGAGTCCCCAGGGGTCAATGAGCAGTTCTTC	CASSESPGVNEQFF
NA	TRBJ2-3	TRBD1	TRBV18	TGTGCCAGCTCACGGCCCCGACAGGGGCCGGCAGATACGCAGTATTTT	CASSRPRQGPADTQYF
NA	TRBJ1-2	NA	TRBV11-2	TGTGCCAGCAGCTTAGGCGCGGGGGGAAGAAACTATGGCTACACCTTC	CASSLGAGGRNYGYTF
NA	TRBJ2-2	TRBD1	TRBV6-5	TGTGCCAGCAGCCGAACAGGGGTCACCGGGGAGCTGTTTTTT	CASSRTGVTGELFF
NA	TRBJ1-4	NA	TRBV2	TGTGCCAGCAGTGAAGAGGGGGACCTAGACGAAAAACTGTTTTTT	CASSEEGDLDEKLFF
NA	TRBJ1-1	NA	TRBV4-1	TGCGCCAGCAGCCAAGATCCGGGAAGGTGGAACACTGAAGCTTTCTTT	CASSQDPGRWNTEAFF
NA	TRBJ2-7	TRBD2	TRBV10-2	TGCGCCAGCAGACTAGCGGGAGTCTCCTACGAGCAGTACTTC	CASRLAGVSYEQYF
NA	TRBJ1-3	NA	TRBV5-5	TGTGCCAGCAGCTTGCCAGGGGAATATGGAAACACCATATATTTT	CASSLPGEYGNTIYF
NA	TRBJ1-2	NA	TRBV2	TGTGCCATGTCGAACAACCTTAACTATGGCTACACCTTC	CAMSNNLNYGYTF
NA	TRBJ1-2	TRBD1	TRBV27	TGTGCCAGCGGTAGACAGGGACGTGGCTACACCTTC	CASGRQGRGYTF
NA	TRBJ1-5	NA	TRBV7-2	TGTGCCAGCAGCTTAAGTTCGGGTCAGCCCCAGCATTTT	CASSLSSGQPQHF
NA	TRBJ2-5	TRBD2	TRBV28	TGTGCCAGCAGTTCACCCGGGACTAGCAGAGAGACCCAGTACTTC	CASSSPGTSRETQYF
NA	TRBJ1-1	NA	TRBV6-7	TGTGCCAGCAGTTACCCCGGGGGGCTGAACACTGAAGCTTTCTTT	CASSYPGGLNTEAFF
NA	TRBJ2-7	TRBD2	TRBV27	TGTGCCAGCAGTTTACGTGGACTAGCGGGAGGGCCTCAGGGTGAGCAGTACTTC	CASSLRGLAGGPQGEQYF
NA	TRBJ2-7	NA	TRBV14	TGTGCCAGCAGCCAGTGGGCTGGAGGCTACGAGCAGTACTTC	CASSQWAGGYEQYF
NA	TRBJ2-5	TRBD2	TRBV6-5	TGTGCCAGCAGTTGGGGGACTAGCTTCGATCAAGAGACCCAGTACTTC	CASSWGTSFDQETQYF
NA	TRBJ1-1	NA	TRBV6-4	TGTGCCAGCACCAGGGGTCTGAACACTGAAGCTTTCTTT	CASTRGLNTEAFF
NA	TRBJ1-1	NA	TRBV2	TGTGCCAGCAGAGGACGGGGGGAAGCTTTCTTT	CASRGRGEAFF
NA	TRBJ2-1	TRBD1	TRBV7-6	TGTGCCAGCAGTACTCCTGGGACAGGGACCAATGAGCAGTTCTTC	CASSTPGTGTNEQFF
NA	TRBJ1-4	NA	TRBV27	TGTGCCAGCAGTTTATCGATATGGGCAGCAACTAATGAAAAACTGTTTTTT	CASSLSIWAATNEKLFF